The 10 T cell receptor beta chains presented below share a single source sample, sequenced in a study of blood T cell repertoires in COVID-19. This table comes from immunoSEQ multiplex PCR, and its TCRdb copy is limited to in-frame clones, with some not included. This table has 35,000 to 45,000 clones, around 85% appearing once. The specimen sequenced was peripheral blood. The receptors derive from a human donor in a cohort sampled during active COVID-19.

The chain links TRBV10-3 to TRBJ2-3; 11 nucleotides line up with TRBD2. The germline CDR1 and CDR2 sequences are ENHRY and SYGVKD. After removal of 9 bases from V and 2 bases from J, the junction contained 1 base not matched to a gene. CDR3 length: 13 amino acids. The CDR3 reads CAMTSGATDTQYF. The CDR3 DNA reads TGTGCCATGACTAGCGGGGCCACAGATACGCAGTATTTT.

The V gene is TRBV28, the J gene TRBJ2-6; D is perhaps TRBD2 (5 bases). The V end lost 2 bases, the J end lost 0 bases, and 14 bases lay between the germline ends. There are 18 residues in the CDR3. Per the germline V gene, CDR1 is MDHEN and CDR2 is SYDVKM. The CDR3 sequence is CASSLTPPGYSGANVLTF. The CDR3, as DNA: TGTGCCAGCAGTTTAACCCCACCGGGATACTCTGGGGCCAACGTCCTGACTTTC.

The J gene is TRBJ1-2, the V gene TRBV29-1; TRBD1 agrees at 10 bases. Per the germline V gene, CDR1 is SQVTM and CDR2 is ANQGSEA. The CDR3 is made up of 13 amino acids. V gave up 4 bases and J gave up 6 bases; unmatched junction bases: 5. The CDR3: CSVGATGGHGYTF. In DNA form, the CDR3 reads TGCAGCGTTGGAGCGACAGGGGGCCATGGCTACACCTTC.

The V gene is TRBV27, the J gene TRBJ2-3, with 8 bases aligning to TRBD1. V lost 2 bases and J lost 5; bases outside the gene matches: 6. Germline V gene sequence: CDR1 MNHEY, CDR2 SMNVEV (reference sequence). This CDR3 is built from 15 residues. The CDR3 loop reads CASSLTTGARDTQYF. In DNA form, the CDR3 reads TGTGCCAGCAGTTTAACGACAGGGGCGAGAGATACGCAGTATTTT.

CDR3 nucleotide sequence: TGTGCCAGCTCACATACAGGGAAGGGAAATCAGCCCCAGCATTTT. Its protein is CASSHTGKGNQPQHF. The chain recombines TRBV18 with TRBJ1-5; TRBD1 might be the D (6 bases). The V end was cut by 4 bases, the J end by 4 bases, with 14 bases between. The CDR3 consists of 15 residues. The V gene's germline CDR1 is KGHSH and CDR2 LQKENI.

This clone is termed medium-sized. The chain carries TRBV4-2 and TRBJ2-7; TRBD2 agrees at 9 bases. CDR3 size: 17 residues. The V gene's germline CDR1 is LGHNA and CDR2 YNFKEQ. V lost 3 bases, J lost 0 bases, and 9 bases stayed unmatched. CDR3 amino acids: CASSQGASGDSSYEQYF. The CDR3 DNA reads TGTGCCAGCAGCCAGGGGGCTAGCGGGGATAGCTCCTACGAGCAGTACTTC.

The chain employs TRBV5-6 and TRBJ1-2; D not certain. This CDR3 has 19 amino acids. The germline V gene has CDR1 SGHDT and CDR2 YYEEEE. V shed 4 bases and J shed 2 bases, with 27 bases lying between them. CDR3 nucleotides: TGTGCCAGCAGCGCCCCCCGGAAGGGCAGCCCCGGGAGAAACTATGGCTACACCTTC. Translated: CASSAPRKGSPGRNYGYTF.

The gene calls are TRBV7-3 and TRBJ1-1, with 7 bases fitting TRBD1. The V gene end was trimmed by 2 bases and the J gene end by 7 bases; junction bases not matched to a gene: 4. The CDR3 has 13 amino acids. CDR1 and CDR2 (germline): SGHTA, FQGTGA. DNA of the CDR3: TGTGCCAGCAGCTTAGAACAGGGGAATGAAGCTTTCTTT. As protein: CASSLEQGNEAFF.

The chain recombines TRBV2 with TRBJ2-7; 10 positions agree with TRBD1. CDR1 and CDR2 (germline): SNHLY, FYNNEI. Germline trimming cut 8 bases from V and 5 bases from J; bases unmatched to any gene: 6. This CDR3 has 13 residues. CDR3 DNA: TGTGCCAGCCGCGGGACAGGGGATAACGAGCAGTACTTC. This translates into CASRGTGDNEQYF.

This clone was seen only once. The chain uses TRBV24-1 and TRBJ1-2, with 8 positions matching TRBD1. The CDR3 is 13 amino acids. Per the germline V gene, CDR1 is KGHDR and CDR2 is SFDVKD. The J segment lost 7 bases and the V segment lost 7 bases, leaving 7 bases of the junction unmatched. This chain's CDR3 is CATRRDRGSGYTF. Written as DNA, the CDR3 is TGTGCCACCAGACGCGACAGGGGAAGTGGCTACACCTTC.